One and the same sample provided the 15 T cell receptor beta chains below, sequenced in a study of shared clonotypes between healthy human individuals. Produced via immunoSEQ multiplex PCR; TCRdb's table is partial and in-frame only. This sample has roughly 2.5 million clones; around nine tenths occur once, and the top ten carry over 0.12%. Material: naive CD4+ T cells sorted from blood. Documented subset: CD45RA+ positively selected. The receptors were gathered from a man in his late teens or twenties in good health.

V usage is TRBV6-4 and J usage is TRBJ2-1, with D unresolved. Germline loops: CDR1 MRHNA, CDR2 SNTAGT. V lost 0 bases, J lost 0 bases, and 9 bases lay in between. The CDR3 runs to 16 residues. The CDR3 coding sequence is TGTGCCAGCAGTGACTCATATTTAACCTCCTACAATGAGCAGTTCTTC. Its protein is CASSDSYLTSYNEQFF.

The chain combines TRBV19 with TRBJ1-5; D remains unclear. CDR1 LNHDA and CDR2 SQIVND come from the germline V gene (reference sequence). The CDR3 totals 15 residues. V lost 2 bases to trimming and J lost 0 bases, with 8 bases between them. CDR3 nucleotides: TGTGCCAGTAGTATACCCCTCTATAGCAATCAGCCCCAGCATTTT. It codes for CASSIPLYSNQPQHF.

In the case of this clone: At the DNA level, this CDR3 is encoded by other sequences in the same sample as well. J is TRBJ2-7 and V is TRBV6-6, with 7 positions matching TRBD1. V dropped 6 bases and J dropped 4; count of bases not matched to a gene: 6. Germline CDR1 and CDR2: MNHNY and SVGAGI (reference sequence). The CDR3 is 13 amino acids. The CDR3 DNA reads TGTGCCAGCAGCCCCGGGACAGTTTACGAGCAGTACTTC. It yields the protein CASSPGTVYEQYF.

CDR3 residues: CASSHDLSTDTQYF. CDR3 sequence (DNA): TGTGCCAGCAGTCACGACCTCTCCACAGATACGCAGTATTTT. The V call is TRBV5-4, the J call TRBJ2-3; D ambiguous. Germline V CDR1 and CDR2: SGHNT, YYREEE (reference sequence). Trimming took 5 bases from V and 2 from J, leaving 12 bases between them. This CDR3 has 14 residues. Variable domain in full (rest from reference TRBV5-4 and TRBJ2-3): ETGVTQSPTHLIKTRGQQVTLRCSSQSGHNTVSWYQQALGQGPQFIFQYYREEENGRGNFPPRFSGLQFPNYSSELNVNALELDDSALYLCASSHDLSTDTQYFGPGTRLTVL.

The V and J genes are TRBV29-1 and TRBJ1-2; TRBD1 matches 9 bases. This CDR3 spans 15 amino acids. V was clipped by 0 bases and J by 3 bases; unmatched bases: 5. Germline CDR1 is SQVTM and CDR2 is ANQGSEA. In DNA form, the CDR3 reads TGCAGCGTTGAAGATCGGGACAGGGAATACTATGGCTACACCTTC. Amino acids: CSVEDRDREYYGYTF.

The J gene is TRBJ2-3, the V gene TRBV6-1, with 9 bases fitting TRBD2. The CDR3 consists of 14 residues. J was trimmed by 13 bases and V by 7 bases; bases with no gene match: 15. Germline V lookup: CDR1 MNHNS, CDR2 SASEGT. CDR3 in amino acids: CASTSPSAGGVEYF. The DNA for the CDR3 is TGTGCCAGCACCTCCCCCTCCGCGGGGGGGGTCGAGTATTTT.

Note on this clone: Different DNA sequences within this sample yield the same CDR3. The chain combines TRBV6-5 with TRBJ2-7; D unresolved. This CDR3 is built from 11 residues. V was shortened by 2 bases and J by 5 bases, with 4 bases between the two germline ends. Germline values: CDR1 MNHEY, CDR2 SVGAGI. As DNA, the CDR3 is TGTGCCAGCAGTTACAGGGACGAGCAGTACTTC. This codes for CASSYRDEQYF.

This clone was seen only once. This chain links TRBV21-1 with TRBJ2-7; the listed D gene, TRBD2, was not tested against the DNA. TRBV21-1 is tagged as a pseudogene. This CDR3 is 14 amino acids long. The CDR3 is CASSNEVGSYEQYF. The CDR3 nucleotides are TGTGCCAGCAGCAACGAGGTAGGCTCCTACGAGCAGTACTTC.

The genes are TRBV11-2 and TRBJ2-5; D call uncertain. The CDR3 runs 15 residues. The V gene lost 0 bases and the J gene lost 1 base, with 9 bases spanning the gap. Germline V gene sequence: CDR1 SGHAT, CDR2 FQNNGV. The chain's CDR3 is CASSLDPGTQETQYF. Written as DNA, the CDR3 is TGTGCCAGCAGCTTAGACCCTGGTACCCAAGAGACCCAGTACTTC.

The chain carries TRBV2 and TRBJ2-3; D might be TRBD2 (6 bases). Trimming took 10 bases from V and 6 from J, leaving 14 bases between them. Germline CDR1 SNHLY, CDR2 FYNNEI. The CDR3 loop spans 12 amino acids. CDR3 in DNA: TGTGCCAACGGGGCGGGGCGGGATACGCAGTATTTT. Encoded protein: CANGAGRDTQYF. Full variable domain (remainder filled in from reference TRBV2 and TRBJ2-3): EPEVTQTPSHQVTQMGQEVILRCVPISNHLYFYWYRQILGQKVEFLVSFYNNEISEKSEIFDDQFSVERPDGSNFTLKIRSTKLEDSAMYFCANGAGRDTQYFGPGTRLTVL.

The CDR3 loop reads CASSLEQRGGATQYF. The CDR3 DNA sequence: TGCGCCAGCAGCTTGGAACAGCGGGGGGGCGCGACGCAGTATTTT. V and J are TRBV5-1 and TRBJ2-3; 10 bases fit TRBD2. After removal of 0 bases from V and 9 bases from J, the junction contained 7 bases not matched to a gene. This CDR3 is built from 15 residues. CDR1 and CDR2 from the germline V gene are SGHRS and YFSETQ.

V and J are TRBV10-3 and TRBJ2-7; the D gene is possibly TRBD1 (6 bases). The CDR3 loop spans 12 amino acids. Germline V CDR1 and CDR2: ENHRY, SYGVKD. The V gene lost 7 bases and the J gene lost 6 bases, with 13 bases spanning the gap. CDR3 protein: CAITTTGIEQYF. CDR3 nucleotide sequence: TGTGCCATCACTACGACAGGAATCGAGCAGTACTTC.

This sequence joins TRBV5-1 and TRBJ2-5; weak D call: TRBD2 (6 bases). The ends were cut back, 9 bases at V and 0 bases at J, with 15 bases in the middle. The germline gives CDR1 SGHRS, CDR2 YFSETQ. CDR3 size: 14 residues. CDR3 sequence reads: CATRGGSYQETQYF. In DNA form, the CDR3 reads TGCGCCACGAGAGGAGGGTCGTACCAAGAGACCCAGTACTTC.

In this sample, this clone turned up once. This chain links TRBV11-2 with TRBJ1-2; no reliable D call. Trimming shortened V by 2 bases and J by 0 bases, and 10 bases separated the two germline ends. This CDR3 is 15 amino acids long. CDR1 is SGHAT and CDR2 is FQNNGV in the germline V gene. The CDR3 here is CASSLNDATNYGYTF. The CDR3 coding sequence is TGTGCCAGCAGCTTAAATGATGCTACTAACTATGGCTACACCTTC.

This chain connects TRBV18 to TRBJ1-6, with no clear D. Trimming pared 2 bases from V and 6 bases from J, leaving 8 bases between. CDR1 and CDR2 (germline): KGHSH, LQKENI. The CDR3 sequence is 14 residues long. The CDR3 sequence: CASSPGFFNSPLHF. The CDR3 coding sequence is TGTGCCAGCTCACCAGGGTTTTTTAATTCACCCCTCCACTTT.